The 7 T cell receptor beta chains below all came from one sample that was sequenced in a study of prognosis after radiotherapy for stage I lung cancer. It was by two-round multiplex PCR that TCR beta CDR3 was amplified from genomic DNA. First-round PCR, the initial amplification, used primers specific to each TRBV and TRBJ gene. One entry per CDR3 protein, called by TCRdb with MiXCR from the multiplex PCR reads. The sample holds 31,000 or so distinct CDR3 sequences; roughly 40% are singletons and the top ten take 15%. The sample in question was PBMCs, obtained before or after stereotactic body radiation therapy (not recorded which). These TCRs come from a donor aged 50 or older with non-small cell lung cancer.

Many counts were recorded for this clonotype. The rearrangement uses TRBV19 and TRBJ1-5, with D perhaps TRBD1 (5 bases). Germline assignment: CDR1 LNHDA and CDR2 SQIVND (reference sequence). The V end was cut by 8 bases, the J end by 1 base, with 15 bases between. This CDR3 is built from 15 residues. Here the CDR3 DNA reads TGTGCCAGTTGGGACCCCCGAATAAGCAATCAGCCCCAGCATTTT. Amino acids: CASWDPRISNQPQHF.

The gene calls are TRBV6-1 and TRBJ1-1; D ambiguous. CDR1 is MNHNS and CDR2 is SASEGT in the germline V gene. The CDR3 spans 14 residues. CDR3 protein: CSISFARANTEAFF. CDR3 sequence (DNA): TGTTCCATCAGCTTCGCTCGGGCGAACACTGAAGCTTTCTTT.

Of note for this clonotype: A much larger clone is a single base away; this may be a read error. This chain's CDR3 is CASSVEGVYEQYF. CDR3 nucleotides: TGTGCCAGCAGCGTAGAGGGGGTCTACGAGCAGTACTTC. This sequence joins TRBV9 and TRBJ2-7; a possible D gene is TRBD1 (6 bases). V was cut by 0 bases and J by 3 bases, with 7 bases left in between. Germline-derived CDR1 and CDR2 are SGDLS and YYNGEE. CDR3 size: 13 residues.

This clonotype was seen repeatedly, ten times or more. The chain joins TRBV3-1 to TRBJ1-1; no clear D gene. Trimming removed 4 bases from V and 2 bases from J, with 14 bases in between. Germline CDR1 LGHDT, CDR2 YNNKEL (reference sequence). The CDR3 contains 15 residues. The CDR3 loop reads CASSPGLAENTEAFF. Here the CDR3 DNA reads TGTGCCAGCAGCCCCGGACTGGCCGAAAACACTGAAGCTTTCTTT.

CDR3 sequence: CASSTRQGWDGYTF. CDR3 in DNA: TGTGCCAGCAGTACCCGACAGGGATGGGATGGCTACACCTTC. V and J are TRBV6-1 and TRBJ1-2; 7 bases fit TRBD1. The V gene's germline CDR1 is MNHNS and CDR2 SASEGT. The CDR3 extends over 14 amino acids. After removal of 5 bases from V and 6 bases from J, the junction contained 9 bases not matched to a gene.

Points on this clonotype: This likely reflects a read error, since a far larger clone is one base away. The chain joins TRBV7-2 to TRBJ2-7; tentative D call: TRBD2 (7 bases). In germline, CDR1 is SGHTA, CDR2 FQGNSA. CDR3 length: 17 residues. The CDR3 region has the DNA TGTGCCAGCAGCTTAGCGGGAGGGGGAGTGGAACCCTACCAGCAGTACTTC. It translates to CASSLAGGGVEPYQQYF.

This clonotype was seen once. This chain joins TRBV11-3 and TRBJ2-1; D is uncertain. V dropped 6 bases and J dropped 3 bases, with 9 bases sitting between them. The CDR3 has 13 amino acids. The germline gives CDR1 SGHNT, CDR2 YENEEA. In nucleotides, the CDR3 is TGTGCCAGCAGACCCCGCGGCTACAATGAGCAGTTCTTC. Translation: CASRPRGYNEQFF.